This T cell receptor beta chain was observed in a study of blood T cell repertoires in COVID-19. Overall study context: T cells, B-cell-depleted T cells, or PBMCs provided the cDNA or gDNA that served as material.

Per the study methods: Nucleated cell number was recorded as an estimate derived from reference gene primer amplification. Clones were sequenced by immunoSEQ multiplex PCR, and TCRdb holds only the in-frame ones, with some missing. V and J calls and clone size follow that table, whereas D and trimming were derived from the DNA. Of 90,000 or so clones detected, around nine tenths appear once; the ten largest clones hold under 5.5%. The CDR3 has 14 amino acids. CDR1 and CDR2 (germline): MNHEY, SVGAGI. After removal of 8 bases from V and 2 bases from J, the junction contained 8 bases not matched to a gene.

Sequencing input: peripheral blood. The sequence derives from a man in his fifties or sixties with COVID-19, enrolled during active disease. The chain recombines TRBV6-5 with TRBJ2-7; 8 nucleotides align to TRBD2. CDR3 nucleotide sequence: TGTGCCAGCGGGAAGCGGGAGACTACCTACGAGCAGTACTTC. Translating it yields CASGKRETTYEQYF.